This T cell receptor beta chain was observed in a study of T cell changes during pregnancy in multiple sclerosis. CDR3 length equals 16 residues. The ends lost 4 bases at V and 4 bases at J; junction bases unmatched: 11. Germline CDR1 SGHRS, CDR2 YFSETQ. This table comes from immunoSEQ multiplex PCR, and its TCRdb copy is limited to in-frame clones, with some not included. The repertoire holds 85,000 to 90,000 clones, with 94% as singletons. The sequenced sample was peripheral blood, obtained after pregnancy. This TCR derives from a female donor in good health, enrolled as a control in a pregnancy study. V usage is TRBV5-1 and J usage is TRBJ2-5, with 9 bases identical to TRBD1. The CDR3 loop is CASSRLTGGGGETQYF. The CDR3 bases are TGCGCCAGCAGCCGGCTAACAGGGGGCGGGGGAGAGACCCAGTACTTC.